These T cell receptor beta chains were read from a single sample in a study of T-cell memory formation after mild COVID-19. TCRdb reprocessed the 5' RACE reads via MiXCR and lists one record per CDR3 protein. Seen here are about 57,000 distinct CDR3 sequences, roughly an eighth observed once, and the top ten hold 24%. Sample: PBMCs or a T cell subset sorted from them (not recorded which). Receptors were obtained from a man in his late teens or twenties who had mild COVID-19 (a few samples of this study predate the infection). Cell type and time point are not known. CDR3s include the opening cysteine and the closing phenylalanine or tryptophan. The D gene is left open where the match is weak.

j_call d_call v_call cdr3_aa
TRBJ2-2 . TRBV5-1 CASSPRPGFANTGELFF
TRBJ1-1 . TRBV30 CAWKQILAMNTEAFF
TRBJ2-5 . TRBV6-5 CASSRGWGQETQYF
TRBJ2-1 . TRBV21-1 CASSKARRLAGVYNEQFF
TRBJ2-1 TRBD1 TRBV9 CASSPQGGFYNEQFF
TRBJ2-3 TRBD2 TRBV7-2 CASSLERGAPITQYF
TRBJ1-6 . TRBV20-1 CSARDGRTFSPLHF
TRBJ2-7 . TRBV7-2 CASSLVWGGQEQYF
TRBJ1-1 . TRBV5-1 CASGSRGRENTEAFF
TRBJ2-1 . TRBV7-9 CASSLAGGHEQFF
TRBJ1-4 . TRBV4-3 CASSPANDEKLFF
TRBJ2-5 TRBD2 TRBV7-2 CASSGRTGGVLTQYF
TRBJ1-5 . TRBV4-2 CASSHGGVSNQPQHF
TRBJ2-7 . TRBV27 CASSSTPGRHVEQYF
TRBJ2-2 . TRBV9 CASSVFTGNTGELFF
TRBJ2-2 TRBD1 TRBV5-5 CASIPGQGTGELFF
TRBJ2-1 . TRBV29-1 CSVEEWRAGGASYNEQFF
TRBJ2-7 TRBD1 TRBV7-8 CASSSWDRGSRRLTGQYF
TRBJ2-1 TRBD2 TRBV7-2 CASSLVLQRGGYEQFF
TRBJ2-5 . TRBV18 CASSPAGWETQYF
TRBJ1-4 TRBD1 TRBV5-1 CASSLQQGNEKLFF
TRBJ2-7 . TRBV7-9 CASSSTLASPYEQYF
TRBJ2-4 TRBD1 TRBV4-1 CASSQTRQGINIQYF
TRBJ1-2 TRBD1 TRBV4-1 CASSPDGGQGALHGYTF
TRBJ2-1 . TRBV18 CASSWDGGAGLEQFF
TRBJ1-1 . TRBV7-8 CASSSPRGLEAFF
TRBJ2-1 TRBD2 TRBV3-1 CASSAVLAGGTESSYNEQFF
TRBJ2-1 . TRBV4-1 CASSQVREEQFF
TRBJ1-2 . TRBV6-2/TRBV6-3 CASSHPRGEYYGYTF
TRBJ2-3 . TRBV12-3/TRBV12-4 CASSLQIDTQYF
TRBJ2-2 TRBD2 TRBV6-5 CASRLAGGSSTGELFF
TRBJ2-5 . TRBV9 CASSVYSGDIGETQYF
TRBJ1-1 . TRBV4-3 CASSQDTGNTEAFF
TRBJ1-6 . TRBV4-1 CASSQDHESPLHF
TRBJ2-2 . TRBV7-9 CASSFLQKKNTGELFF
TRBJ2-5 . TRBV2 CAVRTVAETQYF
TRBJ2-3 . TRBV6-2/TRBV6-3 CASSYSVDTQYF
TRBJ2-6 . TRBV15 CAARVSGANVLTF
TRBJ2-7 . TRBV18 CASSLGGASNYEQYF
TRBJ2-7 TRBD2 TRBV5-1 CASSLGTSGNLYEQYF
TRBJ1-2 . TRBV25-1 CASSDLHGAGGGAGYGYTF
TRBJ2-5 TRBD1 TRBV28 CASRSGQGGTQYF